This T cell receptor (beta chain) is drawn from a study of neurological immune-mediated disorders. Findings and caveats of the study: The greatest TCR clonal expansion appeared in HTLV-1-associated myelopathy and the smallest, falling below healthy controls, in multiple sclerosis.

This clonotype was detected many times. Its antigen is unidentified. The cDNA was produced through 5'RACE with 10-nucleotide random UMIs. TCRdb re-called the 5' RACE reads with MiXCR, one entry per CDR3 protein. The data show around 90,000 distinct CDR3 sequences, with about 13% seen just once and 5% held by the top ten. Trimming took 4 bases from V and 7 from J, leaving 12 bases between them. This CDR3 spans 12 amino acids. CDR1 SGHKS and CDR2 YYEKEE come from the germline V gene (reference sequence). The time point is: longitudinal time-point 2. V usage is TRBV5-5 and J usage is TRBJ2-7, with D possibly TRBD1 on 5 matching bases. Sequenced input: PBMCs. The receptor was isolated from a female donor with HTLV-1-associated myelopathy (HAM/TSP). As DNA, the CDR3 is TGTGCCAGCAGCCTAGGGGCCAGGGAGCAGTACTTC. It specifies CASSLGAREQYF. Full variable domain (outside the CDR3, taken from reference TRBV5-5 and TRBJ2-7): DAGVTQSPTHLIKTRGQQVTLRCSPISGHKSVSWYQQVLGQGPQFIFQYYEKEERGRGNFPDRFSARQFPNYSSELNVNALLLGDSALYLCASSLGAREQYFGPGTRLTVT.